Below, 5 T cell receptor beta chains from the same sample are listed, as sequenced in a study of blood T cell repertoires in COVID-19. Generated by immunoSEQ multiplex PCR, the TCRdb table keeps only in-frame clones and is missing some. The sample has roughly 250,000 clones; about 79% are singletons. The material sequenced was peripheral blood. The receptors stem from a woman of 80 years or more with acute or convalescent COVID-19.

The CDR3 reads CASSPLEGGGAGRADTQYF. CDR3 bases: TGCGCCAGCAGCCCCCTTGAGGGCGGGGGGGCCGGGAGGGCAGATACGCAGTATTTT. The rearrangement links TRBV5-1 to TRBJ2-3, with 9 bases that match TRBD2. The V gene's germline CDR1 is SGHRS and CDR2 YFSETQ. The CDR3 spans 19 residues. V lost 4 bases and J lost 4; bases outside the gene matches: 19. The full variable domain, rest sourced from reference TRBV5-1 and TRBJ2-3, is KAGVTQTPRYLIKTRGQQVTLSCSPISGHRSVSWYQQTPGQGLQFLFEYFSETQRNKGNFPGRFSGRQFSNSRSEMNVSTLELGDSALYLCASSPLEGGGAGRADTQYFGPGTRLTVL.

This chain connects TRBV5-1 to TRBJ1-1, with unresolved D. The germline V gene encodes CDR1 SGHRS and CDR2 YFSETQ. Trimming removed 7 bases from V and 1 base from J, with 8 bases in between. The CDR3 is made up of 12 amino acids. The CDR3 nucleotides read TGCGCCAGCGCCCACGGGAACACTGAAGCTTTCTTT. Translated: CASAHGNTEAFF.

CDR3 region: CAISARGAGGTNEQFF. Written as DNA, the CDR3 is TGTGCCATCAGTGCCCGGGGAGCGGGGGGAACAAATGAGCAGTTCTTC. J is TRBJ2-1 and V is TRBV10-3; 9 positions match TRBD2. The junction had 11 bases not matched to a gene; V was cut back by 4 bases and J by 7 bases. Germline loops: CDR1 ENHRY, CDR2 SYGVKD. This CDR3 spans 16 amino acids.

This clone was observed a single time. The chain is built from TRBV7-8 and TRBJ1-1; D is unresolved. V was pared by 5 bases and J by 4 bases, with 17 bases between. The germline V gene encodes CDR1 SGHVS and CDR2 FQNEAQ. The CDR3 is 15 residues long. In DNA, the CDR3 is TGTGCCAGCAGCCCAGCCGGCAACCAGGCCACTGAAGCTTTCTTT. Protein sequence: CASSPAGNQATEAFF.

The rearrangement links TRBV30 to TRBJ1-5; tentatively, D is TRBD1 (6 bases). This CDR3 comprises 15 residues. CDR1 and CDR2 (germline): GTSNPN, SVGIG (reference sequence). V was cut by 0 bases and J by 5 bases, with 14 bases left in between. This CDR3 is CAWSVAGVLHQPQHF. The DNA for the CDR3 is TGTGCCTGGAGTGTGGCAGGGGTTTTGCATCAGCCCCAGCATTTT.